This record looks at one T cell receptor (beta chain) sequence and its context. Profiling relied on immunoSEQ multiplex PCR, and the TCRdb table lists in-frame clones only, not all of them. The sample includes about 110,000 clones, about 80% seen only once; the top ten take approximately 4.7%. This sample stems from a study of PD-1 blockade in mismatch repair-deficient tumors. V trimming: 6 bases; J trimming: 1 base; junction bases outside the gene matches: 11. Per the germline V gene, CDR1 is SGHRS and CDR2 is YFSETQ. The CDR3 runs to 16 residues. The chain links TRBV5-1 to TRBJ2-5, with 8 positions matching TRBD2. The TCR originated in an adult with mismatch repair-deficient cancer. The material sequenced was peripheral blood, taken approximately 64 weeks after starting pembrolizumab. As DNA, the CDR3 is TGCGCCAGCACCAGGACAGCGGGAGTACCCCAAGAGACCCAGTACTTC. Amino acids: CASTRTAGVPQETQYF. Full variable domain (outside the CDR3, taken from reference TRBV5-1 and TRBJ2-5): KAGVTQTPRYLIKTRGQQVTLSCSPISGHRSVSWYQQTPGQGLQFLFEYFSETQRNKGNFPGRFSGRQFSNSRSEMNVSTLELGDSALYLCASTRTAGVPQETQYFGPGTRLLVL.